The following is a T cell receptor beta chain sequence with its context. The CDR3 consists of 15 residues. Germline V gene sequence: CDR1 DFQATT, CDR2 SNEGSKA (reference sequence). The V end was cut by 5 bases, the J end by 4 bases, with 15 bases between. TCRdb processed the reads anew with MiXCR; each CDR3 protein has one entry. Of about 130,000 distinct CDR3 sequences in the sample, roughly 9% were seen once. This sample was taken from a study of T cell repertoires in cytomegalovirus infection. The specimen was PBMCs. This clonotype originated in a human donor in good health (CMV status not recorded). Some clones in this sample may be carry-over from other donors' samples. The rearrangement links TRBV20-1 to TRBJ1-6, with D perhaps TRBD1 (5 bases). DNA for the CDR3: TGCAGTGCTGAAGATCAACAGGTTTATAATTCACCCCTCCACTTT. Translated, it gives CSAEDQQVYNSPLHF.